This T cell receptor (beta chain) was found in a study of cytomegalovirus exposure and HLA in healthy donors. The V end was cut by 7 bases, the J end by 3 bases, with 13 bases between. Looked up from germline, CDR1 is WNHNN and CDR2 is SYGVQD (reference sequence). The CDR3 has 14 amino acids. The PCR ran on 60 Vbeta and 13 Jbeta primers. The data were produced by immunoSEQ multiplex PCR, yet TCRdb's version contains in-frame clones alone and is incomplete. The sample records 100,000 to 150,000 clones, roughly 80% being singletons. The sequencing sample was made of PBMCs. The J gene is TRBJ2-1, the V gene TRBV10-1; maybe TRBD2 (6 bases). The receptor was derived from a middle-aged woman in good health and CMV-seronegative. The CDR3 region is CASIRDSLYNEQFF. The CDR3, as DNA: TGCGCCAGCATCCGGGACTCACTCTACAATGAGCAGTTCTTC.